This record concerns one TCR beta chain sequence. Antigen: not known. Some clones are missing from TCRdb's copy, which holds only in-frame ones; the method was immunoSEQ multiplex PCR. The data show a few million clones, with around 90% seen just once and around 0.15% held by the top ten. Germline V gene sequence: CDR1 MDHEN, CDR2 SYDVKM. This CDR3 spans 15 amino acids. The ends lost 3 bases at V and 6 bases at J; junction bases unmatched: 7. This entry is derived from a study of shared clonotypes between healthy human individuals. Whole-study results and caveats: Larger richness was generally estimated for naive than memory subsets. Sharing across four donors was highest in naive CD4 (roughly 5%) and lowest in memory CD8 (about 0.4%).

The rearrangement uses TRBV28 and TRBJ1-4; TRBD1 matches 7 bases. The source is a man between 18 and 29 years old in good health. Sequenced input: naive CD4+ T cells sorted from blood. Subset meaning: CD45RA+ positively selected. CDR3 coding DNA: TGTGCCAGCAGTTTCGACAGGGCGGACGATGAAAAACTGTTTTTT. Protein: CASSFDRADDEKLFF.